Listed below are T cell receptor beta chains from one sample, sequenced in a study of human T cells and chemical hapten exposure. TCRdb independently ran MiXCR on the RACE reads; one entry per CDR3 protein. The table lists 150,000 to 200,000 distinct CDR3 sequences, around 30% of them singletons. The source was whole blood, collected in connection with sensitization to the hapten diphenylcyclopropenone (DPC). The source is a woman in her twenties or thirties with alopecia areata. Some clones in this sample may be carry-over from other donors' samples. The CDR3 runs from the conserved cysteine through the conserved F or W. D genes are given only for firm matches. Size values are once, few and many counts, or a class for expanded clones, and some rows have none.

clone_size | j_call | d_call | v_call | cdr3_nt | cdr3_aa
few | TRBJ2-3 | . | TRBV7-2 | TGTGCCAGCAGCCCATTCGGGGATACGCAGTATTTT | CASSPFGDTQYF
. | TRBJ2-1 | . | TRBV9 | TGTGCCAGCAGCTCAGGGCCTAGTCCCTACAATGAGCAGTTCTTC | CASSSGPSPYNEQFF
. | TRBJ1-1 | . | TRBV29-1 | TGCAGCGTTGAAGCCGAGAACAGGGTCCTTACGATGTTCTACACTGAAGCTTTCTTT | CSVEAENRVLTMFYTEAFF
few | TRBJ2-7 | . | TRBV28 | TGTGCCAGCAGTTTAGGGCTTGGTGGTTTTGACGAGCAGTACTTC | CASSLGLGGFDEQYF
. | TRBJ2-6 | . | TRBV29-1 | TGCAGCGTTGCGGGAACGGGGGCATCAAGGGCCGGCTCTGGGGCCAACGTCCTGACTTTC | CSVAGTGASRAGSGANVLTF
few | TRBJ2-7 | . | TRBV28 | TGTGCCAGCAGTATACAGGGTTCCAACTACGAGCAGTACTTC | CASSIQGSNYEQYF
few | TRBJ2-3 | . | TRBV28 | TGTGCCAGCAGTTTAATCGGCACAGATACGCAGTATTTT | CASSLIGTDTQYF
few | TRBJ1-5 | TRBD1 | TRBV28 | TGTGCCAGCGGTCCTTTCGGACAGGGGAATCAGCCCCAGCATTTT | CASGPFGQGNQPQHF
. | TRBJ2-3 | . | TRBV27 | TGTGCCAGCAGTGTACCCGGGCTAGGCACAGATACGCAGTATTTT | CASSVPGLGTDTQYF
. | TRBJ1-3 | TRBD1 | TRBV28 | TGTGCCAGCACGACAGGGGGCTCTGGAAACACCATATATTTT | CASTTGGSGNTIYF
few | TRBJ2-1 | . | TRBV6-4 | TGTGCCAGCAGCGCCGAGGAAGGACAACGTCAGTTCTTC | CASSAEEGQRQFF
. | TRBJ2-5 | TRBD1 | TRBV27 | TGTGCCAGCAGAGGGACAGGGGGCAAGACCCAGTACTTC | CASRGTGGKTQYF
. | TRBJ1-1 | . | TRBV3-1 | TGTGCCAGCAGCCACTGGCGAGCCGAAGCTTTCTTT | CASSHWRAEAFF
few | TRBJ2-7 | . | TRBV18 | TGTGCCAGCTCACCCTCACATCCCCAGGGGGGAACCGAGCAGTACTTC | CASSPSHPQGGTEQYF
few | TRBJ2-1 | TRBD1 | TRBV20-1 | TGCAGTGCTAGAGATCTGGACAGGGCGATACTAAATGAGCAGTTCTTC | CSARDLDRAILNEQFF
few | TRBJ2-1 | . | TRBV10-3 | TGTGCCATCAGTGTGTCAGGACAATCCTTTAGGAATGAGCAGTTCTTC | CAISVSGQSFRNEQFF
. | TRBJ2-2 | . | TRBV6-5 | TGTGTCAGCCAGCGGAACACCGGGGAGCTGTTTTTT | CVSQRNTGELFF
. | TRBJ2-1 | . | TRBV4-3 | TGCGCCAGCAGCCAAGAAGGGTTCAGTGAGCAGTTCTTC | CASSQEGFSEQFF
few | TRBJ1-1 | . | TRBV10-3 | TGTGCCATCAGACCCGGGACGGAGAACACTGAAGCTTTCTTT | CAIRPGTENTEAFF
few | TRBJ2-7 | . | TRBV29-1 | TGCAGCGTTGAGGCAGAGACCACCTACGAGCAGTACTTC | CSVEAETTYEQYF